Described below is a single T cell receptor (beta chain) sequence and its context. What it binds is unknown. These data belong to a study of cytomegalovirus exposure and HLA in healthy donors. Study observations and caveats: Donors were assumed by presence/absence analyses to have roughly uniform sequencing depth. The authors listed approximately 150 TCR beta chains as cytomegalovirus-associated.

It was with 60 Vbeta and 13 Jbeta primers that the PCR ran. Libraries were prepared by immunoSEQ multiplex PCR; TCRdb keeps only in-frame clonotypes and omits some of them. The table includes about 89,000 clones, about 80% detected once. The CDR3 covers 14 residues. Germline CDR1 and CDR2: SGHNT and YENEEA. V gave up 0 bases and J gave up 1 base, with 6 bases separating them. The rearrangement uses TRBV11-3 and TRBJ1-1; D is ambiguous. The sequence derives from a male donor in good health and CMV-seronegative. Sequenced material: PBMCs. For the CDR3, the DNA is TGTGCCAGCAGCTTAGAGTCGGGGAACACTGAAGCTTTCTTT. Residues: CASSLESGNTEAFF. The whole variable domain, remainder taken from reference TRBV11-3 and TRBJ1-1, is EAGVVQSPRYKIIEKKQPVAFWCNPISGHNTLYWYLQNLGQGPELLIRYENEEAVDDSQLPKDRFSAERLKGVDSTLKIQPAELGDSAVYLCASSLESGNTEAFFGQGTRLTVV.